This T cell receptor (beta chain) was captured by sequencing in a study of blood T cell repertoires in COVID-19. About the research overall: Specimens from acute and convalescent COVID-19 originated in the United States, Italy and Spain.

The CDR3 has 21 amino acids. Trimming cost V 3 bases and J 4 bases; bases outside gene matches: 20. Looked up from germline, CDR1 is SNHLY and CDR2 is FYNNEI. Produced via immunoSEQ multiplex PCR; TCRdb's table is partial and in-frame only. The sample consists of 100,000 to 150,000 clones, around 85% of them appearing once. The TCR was taken from a man aged 25 to 40 with COVID-19, enrolled during active disease. The V and J genes are TRBV2 and TRBJ2-3; the match to TRBD2 covers 12 bases. The source material was peripheral blood. CDR3 amino acids: CASSDETVFGLAGGGSDTQYF. The CDR3 bases are TGTGCCAGCAGTGACGAGACTGTTTTTGGGCTAGCGGGAGGGGGGTCAGATACGCAGTATTTT.